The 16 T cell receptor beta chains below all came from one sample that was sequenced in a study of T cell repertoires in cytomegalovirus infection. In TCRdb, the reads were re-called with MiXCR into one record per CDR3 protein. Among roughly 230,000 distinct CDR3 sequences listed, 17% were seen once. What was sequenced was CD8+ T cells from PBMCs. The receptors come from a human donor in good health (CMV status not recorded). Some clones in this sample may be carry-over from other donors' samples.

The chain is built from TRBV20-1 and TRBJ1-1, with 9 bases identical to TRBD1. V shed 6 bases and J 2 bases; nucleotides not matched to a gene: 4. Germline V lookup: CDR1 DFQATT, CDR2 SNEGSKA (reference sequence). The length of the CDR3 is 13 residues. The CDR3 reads CSAEGQGNTEAFF. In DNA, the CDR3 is TGCAGTGCGGAGGGACAGGGCAACACTGAAGCTTTCTTT.

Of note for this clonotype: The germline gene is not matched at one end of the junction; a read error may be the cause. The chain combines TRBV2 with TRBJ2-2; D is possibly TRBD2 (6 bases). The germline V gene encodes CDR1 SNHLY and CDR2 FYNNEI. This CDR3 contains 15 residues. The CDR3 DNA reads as TGTGCCAGCAGTGACAGCCCGGGAGACATCGGGGAGCCGTTTTTT. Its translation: CASSDSPGDIGEPFF.

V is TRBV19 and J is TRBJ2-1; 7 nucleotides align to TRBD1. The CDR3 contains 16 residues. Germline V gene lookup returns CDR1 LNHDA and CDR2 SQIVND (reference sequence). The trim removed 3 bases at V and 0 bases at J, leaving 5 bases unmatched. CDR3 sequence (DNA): TGTGCCAGTAGTATTGACAGGGACAGCTCCTACAATGAGCAGTTCTTC. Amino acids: CASSIDRDSSYNEQFF.

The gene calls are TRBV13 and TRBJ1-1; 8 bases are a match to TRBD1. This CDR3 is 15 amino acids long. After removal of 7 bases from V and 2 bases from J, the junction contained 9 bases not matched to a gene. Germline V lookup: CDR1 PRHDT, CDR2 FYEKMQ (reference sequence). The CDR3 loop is CASTPGQAGNTEAFF. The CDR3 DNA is TGTGCCAGCACTCCGGGACAGGCAGGTAACACTGAAGCTTTCTTT.

CDR3 region: CASSERGVGKNIQYF. The CDR3 nucleotides are TGTGCCAGCAGCGAGCGGGGGGTTGGCAAAAACATTCAGTACTTC. J is TRBJ2-4 and V is TRBV2, with 9 bases aligning to TRBD2. The CDR3 has 15 residues. Germline CDR1 and CDR2: SNHLY and FYNNEI. V lost 6 bases, J lost 3 bases, and 6 bases stayed unmatched.

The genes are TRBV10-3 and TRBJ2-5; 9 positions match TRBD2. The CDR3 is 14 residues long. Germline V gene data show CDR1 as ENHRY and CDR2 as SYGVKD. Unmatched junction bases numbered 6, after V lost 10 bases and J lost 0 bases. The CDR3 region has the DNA TGTGCCACGAGTAGCGGGGGAGACCAAGAGACCCAGTACTTC. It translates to CATSSGGDQETQYF.

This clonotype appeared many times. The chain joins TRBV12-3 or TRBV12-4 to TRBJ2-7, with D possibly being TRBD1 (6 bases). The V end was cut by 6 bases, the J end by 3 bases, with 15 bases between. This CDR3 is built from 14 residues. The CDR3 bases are TGTGCCAGCAGACCGGGACACGGAAACTACGAGCAGTACTTC. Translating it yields CASRPGHGNYEQYF.

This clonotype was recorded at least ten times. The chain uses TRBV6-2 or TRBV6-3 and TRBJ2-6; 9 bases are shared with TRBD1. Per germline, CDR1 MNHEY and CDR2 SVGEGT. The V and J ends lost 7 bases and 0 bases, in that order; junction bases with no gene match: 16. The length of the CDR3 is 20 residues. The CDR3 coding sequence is TGTGCCAGCAAACGGGCCCGGACAGGGGTCTTATTCTCTGGGGCCAACGTCCTGACTTTC. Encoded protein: CASKRARTGVLFSGANVLTF.

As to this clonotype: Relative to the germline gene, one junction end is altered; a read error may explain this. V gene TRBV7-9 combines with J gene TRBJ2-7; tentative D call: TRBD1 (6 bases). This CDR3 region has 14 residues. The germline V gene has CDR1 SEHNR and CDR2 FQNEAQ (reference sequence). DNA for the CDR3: TGTGCCAGCAACTTATTCGACAGGCCCTACGAGCAGTACTTC. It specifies CASNLFDRPYEQYF.

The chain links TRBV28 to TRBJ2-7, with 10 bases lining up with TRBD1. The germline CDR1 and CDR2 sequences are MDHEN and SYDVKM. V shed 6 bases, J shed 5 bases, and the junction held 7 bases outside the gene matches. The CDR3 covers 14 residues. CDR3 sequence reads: CASSPGQGLNEQYF. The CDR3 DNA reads TGTGCCAGCAGCCCGGGACAGGGGTTGAACGAGCAGTACTTC.

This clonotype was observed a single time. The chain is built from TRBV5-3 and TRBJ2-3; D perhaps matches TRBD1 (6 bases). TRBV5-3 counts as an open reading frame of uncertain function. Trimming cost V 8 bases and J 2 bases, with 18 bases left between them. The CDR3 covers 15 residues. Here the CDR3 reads CASSPGAGDTDTQYF. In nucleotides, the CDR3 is TGTGCCAGCAGCCCCGGGGCAGGGGACACAGATACGCAGTATTTT.

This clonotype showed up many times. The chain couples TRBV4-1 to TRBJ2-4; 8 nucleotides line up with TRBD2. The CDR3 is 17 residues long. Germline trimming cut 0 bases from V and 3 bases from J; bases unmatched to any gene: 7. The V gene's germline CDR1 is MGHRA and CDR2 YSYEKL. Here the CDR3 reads CASSQDPGGALKNIQYF. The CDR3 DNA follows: TGCGCCAGCAGCCAAGATCCCGGGGGGGCCCTCAAAAACATTCAGTACTTC.

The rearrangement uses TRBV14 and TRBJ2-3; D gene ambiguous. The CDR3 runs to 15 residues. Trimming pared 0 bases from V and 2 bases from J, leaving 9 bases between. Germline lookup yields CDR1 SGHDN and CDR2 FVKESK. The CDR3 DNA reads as TGTGCCAGCAGCCAAGACCCACGGATCACAGATACGCAGTATTTT. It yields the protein CASSQDPRITDTQYF. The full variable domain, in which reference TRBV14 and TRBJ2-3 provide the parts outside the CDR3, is EAGVTQFPSHSVIEKGQTVTLRCDPISGHDNLYWYRRVMGKEIKFLLHFVKESKQDESGMPNNRFLAERTGGTYSTLKVQPAELEDSGVYFCASSQDPRITDTQYFGPGTRLTVL.

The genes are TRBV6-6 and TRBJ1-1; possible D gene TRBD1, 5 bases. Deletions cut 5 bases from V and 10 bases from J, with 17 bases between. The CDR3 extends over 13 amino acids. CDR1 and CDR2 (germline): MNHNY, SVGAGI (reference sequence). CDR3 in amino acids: CASSPGPSGGAFF. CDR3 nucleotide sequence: TGTGCCAGCAGTCCGGGACCGTCCGGGGGAGCTTTCTTT.

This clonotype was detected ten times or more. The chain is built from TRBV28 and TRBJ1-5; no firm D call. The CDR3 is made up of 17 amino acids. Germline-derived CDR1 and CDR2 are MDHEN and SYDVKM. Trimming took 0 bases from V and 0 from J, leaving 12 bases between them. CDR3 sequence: CASSLWLGANSNQPQHF. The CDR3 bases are TGTGCCAGCAGTTTATGGTTGGGCGCGAATAGCAATCAGCCCCAGCATTTT.

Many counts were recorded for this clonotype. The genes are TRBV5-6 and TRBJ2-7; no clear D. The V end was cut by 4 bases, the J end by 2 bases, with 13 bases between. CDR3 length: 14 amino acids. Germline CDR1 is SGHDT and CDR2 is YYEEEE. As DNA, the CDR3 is TGTGCCAGCAGCACGGGTCAGACCCCCTACGAGCAGTACTTC. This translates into CASSTGQTPYEQYF.